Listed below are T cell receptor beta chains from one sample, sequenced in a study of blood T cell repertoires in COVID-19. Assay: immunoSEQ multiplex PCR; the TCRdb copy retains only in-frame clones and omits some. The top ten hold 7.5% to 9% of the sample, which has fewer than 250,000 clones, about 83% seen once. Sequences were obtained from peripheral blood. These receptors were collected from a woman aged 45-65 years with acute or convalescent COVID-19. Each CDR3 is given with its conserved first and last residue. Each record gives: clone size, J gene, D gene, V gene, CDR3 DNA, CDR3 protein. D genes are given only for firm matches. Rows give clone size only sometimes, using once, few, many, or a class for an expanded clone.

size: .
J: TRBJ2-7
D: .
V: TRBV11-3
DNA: TGTGCCAGCAGCCTCTCAGCGACCTACGAGCAGTACTTC
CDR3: CASSLSATYEQYF

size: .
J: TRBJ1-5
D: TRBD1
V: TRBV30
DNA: TGTGCCTGGAACAGGGGGCGAGATCAGCCCCAGCATTTT
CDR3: CAWNRGRDQPQHF

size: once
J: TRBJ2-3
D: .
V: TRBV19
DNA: TGTGCCAGTAGTATAGGGTCAGCGGCGGGCACAGATACGCAGTATTTT
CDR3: CASSIGSAAGTDTQYF

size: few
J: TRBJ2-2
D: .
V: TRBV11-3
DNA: TGTGCCAGCAGCTTAGAAAGCTACGCGAACACCGGGGAGCTGTTTTTT
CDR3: CASSLESYANTGELFF

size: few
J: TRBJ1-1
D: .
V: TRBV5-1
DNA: TGCGCCAGCAGCGTACAGATGAACACTGAAGCTTTCTTT
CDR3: CASSVQMNTEAFF

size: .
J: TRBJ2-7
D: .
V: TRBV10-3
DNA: TGTGCCATCAAAATGGGAGCCGGTCCGGGTGAGCAGTACTTC
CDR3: CAIKMGAGPGEQYF

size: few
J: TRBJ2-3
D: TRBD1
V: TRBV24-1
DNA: TGTGCCACCAGTGATCCTGGACAGGACACAGATACGCAGTATTTT
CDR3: CATSDPGQDTDTQYF

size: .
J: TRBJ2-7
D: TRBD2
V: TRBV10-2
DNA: TGCGCCAGCAGTTTTTCATATATAAGACTAGCGGACTCTGACCCCTACGAGCAGTACTTC
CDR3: CASSFSYIRLADSDPYEQYF

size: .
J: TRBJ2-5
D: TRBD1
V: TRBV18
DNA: TGTGCCAGCTCACCATTGGGACAGGGGAAGACCCAGTACTTC
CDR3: CASSPLGQGKTQYF

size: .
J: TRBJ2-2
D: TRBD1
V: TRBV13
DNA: TGTGCCAGCAGCTTACTCGGACAGGCCTTCGCGAACACCGGGGAGCTGTTTTTT
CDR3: CASSLLGQAFANTGELFF

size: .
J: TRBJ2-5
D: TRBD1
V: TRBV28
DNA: TGTGCCAGCAGTTTGGGGTTCCTAGACAGGGCCCAAGAGACCCAGTACTTC
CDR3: CASSLGFLDRAQETQYF

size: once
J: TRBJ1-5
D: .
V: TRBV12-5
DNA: TGTGCTAGTGGCCCTTACAATCAGCCCCAGCATTTT
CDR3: CASGPYNQPQHF

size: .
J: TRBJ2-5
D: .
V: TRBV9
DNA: TGTGCCAGCAGCGTAGCTGCGGGCGGGGGCGGCCAAGAGACCCAGTACTTC
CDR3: CASSVAAGGGGQETQYF

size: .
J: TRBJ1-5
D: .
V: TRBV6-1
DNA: TGTGCCAGCAGTGAAGGACGGGAACCTAGCAATCAGCCCCAGCATTTT
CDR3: CASSEGREPSNQPQHF

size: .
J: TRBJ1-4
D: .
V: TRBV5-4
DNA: TGTGCCAGCAGCTCGGCCTGGGGGGAAACTAATGAAAAACTGTTTTTT
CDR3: CASSSAWGETNEKLFF

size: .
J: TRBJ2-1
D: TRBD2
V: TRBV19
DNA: TGTGCCAGTAGTGCTAGCGGCTTTTACAATGAGCAGTTCTTC
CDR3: CASSASGFYNEQFF

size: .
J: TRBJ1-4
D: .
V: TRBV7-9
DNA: TGTGCCAGCAGCTTTTCCCAGGGGAATGAAAAACTGTTTTTT
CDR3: CASSFSQGNEKLFF

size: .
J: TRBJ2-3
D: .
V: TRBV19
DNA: TGTGCCAGTAGTTTAGGTATAGCCCGCACAGATACGCAGTATTTT
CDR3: CASSLGIARTDTQYF